This T cell receptor beta chain was sequenced for a study of CXCR3-negative and CXCR3-positive naive CD8 T cells. Study results and caveats: Much lower diversity was found in memory CD8+ cells, while both naive subsets had comparably high diversity.

As for this clonotype: Its antigen remains unknown.

CDR1 is SGDLS and CDR2 is YYNGEE in the germline V gene. CDR3 length equals 15 residues. UMI-labeled 5' RACE TRB cDNA libraries were prepared from the cells. TCRdb re-called the 5' RACE reads and shows each CDR3 protein once, DNA omitted. This sample carries tens of thousands of distinct CDR3 sequences, with around 16% going to the ten biggest clones. The chain employs TRBV9 and TRBJ2-5; absent DNA, TCRdb's TRBD2 call cannot be checked. Sequences were obtained from memory CD8+ T cells from blood. This receptor was taken from a human donor in good health. Some clones in this sample may be carry-over from other donors' samples. The CDR3 here is CASSVTSGDSETQYF. Filled out from reference TRBV9 and TRBJ2-5, the complete variable domain reads DSGVTQTPKHLITATGQRVTLRCSPRSGDLSVYWYQQSLDQGLQFLIQYYNGEERAKGNILERFSAQQFPDLHSELNLSSLELGDSALYFCASSVTSGDSETQYFGPGTRLLVL.